Presented here are 27 T cell receptor beta chains from one specimen sequenced in a study of early T cells in non-severe SARS-CoV-2 infection. Via MiXCR, TCRdb re-called the 5' RACE reads, giving one row per CDR3 protein. The sample comprises roughly 30,000 distinct CDR3 sequences, roughly 5% of which are singletons, and around 6% rests with the top ten. The sequenced material came from whole blood. The source is an adult who was a healthcare worker with PCR-confirmed SARS-CoV-2 infection or an uninfected control (not recorded which).

This clonotype was picked up a small number of times. The chain joins TRBV12-3 or TRBV12-4 to TRBJ1-4, with 9 bases lining up with TRBD1. The V and J ends lost 4 bases and 5 bases, in that order; junction bases with no gene match: 5. The length of the CDR3 is 15 residues. CDR3 bases: TGTGCCAGCAGTTCCTCCGGGACAGGGAATGAAAAACTGTTTTTT. Its translation: CASSSSGTGNEKLFF.

Comments on this clonotype: One junction end does not reproduce the germline sequence, and a read error may be involved. The chain has TRBV7-7 and TRBJ1-1; D uncertain. Germline V CDR1 and CDR2: SSHAT, FNYEAQ (reference sequence). The CDR3 has 14 residues. The CDR3 DNA reads TGTGCTAGCAGTCCTCCGGATTTGAACACTGAAGCTTTCTTT. Its translation is CASSPPDLNTEAFF.

This clonotype was picked up a small number of times. The rearrangement uses TRBV3-1 and TRBJ1-2; D unclear. Germline V lookup: CDR1 LGHDT, CDR2 YNNKEL (reference sequence). Trimming removed 0 bases at V and 3 bases at J, with 11 bases between. This CDR3 has 15 residues. The CDR3 DNA reads as TGTGCCAGCAGCCAAGATCTTCCAGCCTACTATGGCTACACCTTC. Residues: CASSQDLPAYYGYTF.

The rearrangement uses TRBV9 and TRBJ1-4; unclear D gene. The CDR3 consists of 15 residues. The V and J ends lost 3 bases and 0 bases respectively, with 9 bases between them. CDR1 and CDR2 (germline): SGDLS, YYNGEE. The CDR3 protein is CASSGYSATNEKLFF. CDR3 DNA sequence: TGTGCCAGCAGCGGATACAGTGCAACTAATGAAAAACTGTTTTTT. The whole variable domain, remainder taken from reference TRBV9 and TRBJ1-4, is DSGVTQTPKHLITATGQRVTLRCSPRSGDLSVYWYQQSLDQGLQFLIQYYNGEERAKGNILERFSAQQFPDLHSELNLSSLELGDSALYFCASSGYSATNEKLFFGSGTQLSVL.

The rearrangement uses TRBV12-3 or TRBV12-4 and TRBJ2-2; D is uncertain. V gave up 3 bases and J gave up 3 bases, with 8 bases separating them. CDR3 length equals 14 residues. CDR3: CASSFGTDTGELFF. The CDR3 bases are TGTGCCAGCAGTTTCGGTACTGACACCGGGGAGCTGTTTTTT.

This clonotype has a count of ten or more. The chain has TRBV18 and TRBJ1-1, with 11 positions matching TRBD1. V shed 6 bases, J shed 5 bases, and the junction held 17 bases outside the gene matches. Germline V gene data show CDR1 as KGHSH and CDR2 as LQKENI. This CDR3 is 18 amino acids long. CDR3 nucleotide sequence: TGTGCCAGCTCTCTTACTACAAGGACAGGGGGCGCATCTACTGAAGCTTTCTTT. This gives the protein CASSLTTRTGGASTEAFF.

This clonotype came up many times. The gene calls are TRBV19 and TRBJ1-5, with a possible D match to TRBD1 (5 bases). V was shortened by 9 bases and J by 1 base, with 10 bases between the two germline ends. The V gene's germline CDR1 is LNHDA and CDR2 SQIVND (reference sequence). The CDR3 loop spans 13 amino acids. In DNA, the CDR3 is TGTGCCAGCACCAGGGAGAGCAATCAGCCCCAGCATTTT. Translating gives CASTRESNQPQHF.

The sample holds a few counts of this clonotype. V usage is TRBV3-1 and J usage is TRBJ2-1; 8 bases map to TRBD2. The junction had 5 bases not matched to a gene; V was cut back by 4 bases and J by 6 bases. The CDR3 contains 14 residues. Germline loops: CDR1 LGHDT, CDR2 YNNKEL (reference sequence). This CDR3 reads CASSPGLVPNEQFF. The CDR3 DNA follows: TGTGCCAGCAGCCCGGGACTAGTCCCCAATGAGCAGTTCTTC.

This clonotype was detected many times. The chain uses TRBV19 and TRBJ1-6; weak D call: TRBD1 (5 bases). Germline V gene sequence: CDR1 LNHDA, CDR2 SQIVND (reference sequence). V was trimmed by 5 bases and J by 5 bases, leaving 10 bases between them. The CDR3 runs 14 residues. The CDR3: CASSGGVDNSPLHF. As DNA, the CDR3 is TGTGCCAGTAGTGGGGGGGTTGATAATTCACCCCTCCACTTT.

In its sample, this clonotype was seen a few times. The V and J genes are TRBV29-1 and TRBJ2-7; 10 bases are a match to TRBD1. Germline V gene data show CDR1 as SQVTM and CDR2 as ANQGSEA. The CDR3 extends over 12 amino acids. The ends lost 4 bases at V and 6 bases at J; junction bases unmatched: 3. CDR3 protein: CSVVRQGAEQYF. CDR3 bases: TGCAGCGTTGTGCGACAGGGGGCCGAGCAGTACTTC.

This clonotype appeared a few times. The rearrangement links TRBV6-5 to TRBJ2-6; TRBD2 might be the D (6 bases). The germline gives CDR1 MNHEY, CDR2 SVGAGI. The CDR3 loop spans 16 amino acids. V lost 2 bases, J lost 2 bases, and 10 bases lay in between. The CDR3 nucleotides are TGTGCCAGCAGTTACGGGGGACTCACTGGGGCCAACGTCCTGACTTTC. Translated: CASSYGGLTGANVLTF.

This clonotype was recorded a few times. V gene TRBV5-1 combines with J gene TRBJ2-7; no reliable D call. Germline V gives CDR1 SGHRS, CDR2 YFSETQ. Trimming shortened V by 0 bases and J by 3 bases, and 7 bases separated the two germline ends. CDR3 length equals 13 residues. Here the CDR3 DNA reads TGCGCCAGCAGCTTGGCTACGGTCTACGAGCAGTACTTC. The encoded protein is CASSLATVYEQYF.

This clonotype was seen many times. The V and J genes are TRBV11-2 and TRBJ2-6; D gene ambiguous. The CDR3 runs 14 residues. Trimming pared 3 bases from V and 1 base from J, leaving 4 bases between. The germline V gene encodes CDR1 SGHAT and CDR2 FQNNGV. CDR3 in DNA: TGTGCCAGCAGCTTCCAGTCTGGGGCCAACGTCCTGACTTTC. It translates to CASSFQSGANVLTF. Supplemented by reference TRBV11-2 and TRBJ2-6, the full variable domain reads EAGVAQSPRYKIIEKRQSVAFWCNPISGHATLYWYQQILGQGPKLLIQFQNNGVVDDSQLPKDRFSAERLKGVDSTLKIQPAKLEDSAVYLCASSFQSGANVLTFGAGSRLTVL.

This clonotype has more than one count but fewer than ten. The V gene is TRBV5-1, the J gene TRBJ1-2; TRBD1 might be the D (5 bases). CDR3 length equals 13 residues. V was pared by 1 base and J by 6 bases, with 10 bases between. Germline CDR1 SGHRS, CDR2 YFSETQ. In nucleotides, the CDR3 is TGCGCCAGCAGCTTGCAGGGCGGCGATGGCTACACCTTC. Protein product: CASSLQGGDGYTF.

This clonotype was recorded many times. This chain links TRBV5-1 with TRBJ1-4, with D tentatively TRBD1 (6 bases). The CDR3 is made up of 15 amino acids. Trimming removed 0 bases at V and 3 bases at J, with 9 bases between. Germline V gene lookup returns CDR1 SGHRS and CDR2 YFSETQ. CDR3 loop: CASSLARGPNEKLFF. CDR3 sequence (DNA): TGCGCCAGCAGCTTGGCCCGGGGGCCTAATGAAAAACTGTTTTTT. Looking up the rest from reference TRBV5-1 and TRBJ1-4 gives the full variable domain: KAGVTQTPRYLIKTRGQQVTLSCSPISGHRSVSWYQQTPGQGLQFLFEYFSETQRNKGNFPGRFSGRQFSNSRSEMNVSTLELGDSALYLCASSLARGPNEKLFFGSGTQLSVL.

This clonotype has a handful of counts. The chain couples TRBV2 to TRBJ2-1; maybe TRBD2 (6 bases). Germline V CDR1 and CDR2: SNHLY, FYNNEI. V dropped 6 bases and J dropped 7 bases, with 13 bases sitting between them. The CDR3 length is 13 residues. CDR3 protein: CASRAGRENEQFF. In DNA form, the CDR3 reads TGTGCCAGCAGGGCCGGGAGAGAAAATGAGCAGTTCTTC. Variable domain in full (rest from reference TRBV2 and TRBJ2-1): EPEVTQTPSHQVTQMGQEVILRCVPISNHLYFYWYRQILGQKVEFLVSFYNNEISEKSEIFDDQFSVERPDGSNFTLKIRSTKLEDSAMYFCASRAGRENEQFFGPGTRLTVL.

This clonotype appeared many times. The CDR3 spells CSTPGQSSYNEQFF. The CDR3 region has the DNA TGCAGTACCCCGGGACAGAGCTCCTACAATGAGCAGTTCTTC. The chain combines TRBV20-1 with TRBJ2-1, with 7 nucleotides matching TRBD1. The CDR3 has 14 amino acids. Germline CDR1 and CDR2: DFQATT and SNEGSKA (reference sequence). J gave up 0 bases and V 8 bases, and 7 bases lay outside the gene matches.

The V and J genes are TRBV15 and TRBJ1-1; the D gene is possibly TRBD1 (5 bases). Germline V gene data show CDR1 as LNHNV and CDR2 as YYDKDF (reference sequence). Trimming removed 4 bases at V and 7 bases at J, with 16 bases between. The CDR3 runs 14 residues. The CDR3 DNA follows: TGTGCCACCAGCATTTTAGGGACCTCAAATGAAGCTTTCTTT. Its translation is CATSILGTSNEAFF.

The chain joins TRBV29-1 to TRBJ2-3; D is uncertain. V lost 1 base and J 2 bases, leaving 7 bases between the germline ends. This CDR3 spans 13 amino acids. The V gene's germline CDR1 is SQVTM and CDR2 ANQGSEA. The CDR3 sequence is CSVEGTFTDTQYF. The DNA for the CDR3 is TGCAGCGTTGAAGGCACGTTCACAGATACGCAGTATTTT.

This clonotype was seen ten or more times. V is TRBV29-1 and J is TRBJ2-1; TRBD1 aligns across 9 bases. With 8 bases clipped from V and 3 bases from J, the junction kept 11 bases outside the gene matches. The CDR3 extends over 15 amino acids. Germline CDR1 SQVTM, CDR2 ANQGSEA. The CDR3 loop reads CSFREPGQGYNEQFF. The CDR3 DNA reads TGCAGCTTCCGTGAGCCGGGACAGGGCTACAATGAGCAGTTCTTC.

This clonotype came up many times. The chain links TRBV7-2 to TRBJ2-1, with D perhaps matching TRBD1 or TRBD2 (6 bases each). V was trimmed by 1 base and J by 7 bases, leaving 11 bases between them. This CDR3 is built from 14 residues. The germline gives CDR1 SGHTA, CDR2 FQGNSA. CDR3 residues: CASSLVQGRNEQFF. The CDR3 DNA follows: TGTGCCAGCAGCTTAGTTCAGGGGAGGAATGAGCAGTTCTTC.

This clonotype was seen many times. The rearrangement uses TRBV7-9 and TRBJ2-3; D is perhaps TRBD1 or TRBD2 (5 bases each). Germline assignment: CDR1 SEHNR and CDR2 FQNEAQ (reference sequence). The CDR3 consists of 17 residues. V lost 3 bases, J lost 6 bases, and 22 bases lay in between. In DNA form, the CDR3 reads TGTGCCAGCAGCTTGGGACGGGCCCAGGTCCCCGCGGATACGCAGTATTTT. It yields the protein CASSLGRAQVPADTQYF.

This clonotype appeared many times. The CDR3 here is CASSLISSTDTQYF. DNA of the CDR3: TGTGCCAGCAGCTTAATATCTAGCACAGATACGCAGTATTTT. This chain uses TRBV7-2 with TRBJ2-3; D not certain. V was pared by 2 bases and J by 0 bases, with 6 bases between. The CDR3 is made up of 14 amino acids. Germline V gene lookup returns CDR1 SGHTA and CDR2 FQGNSA.

A note on this clonotype: This may stem from a read error, because a much larger clone lies one nucleotide away. The chain recombines TRBV24-1 with TRBJ2-2; D not resolved. The germline V gene encodes CDR1 KGHDR and CDR2 SFDVKD. The CDR3 runs 12 residues. The CDR3 DNA is TGTGCCACCGGTGATTTATTCGGGGAGCTGTTTTTT. Protein sequence: CATGDLFGELFF.

The chain recombines TRBV7-9 with TRBJ1-6, with 7 bases lining up with TRBD1. CDR1 SEHNR and CDR2 FQNEAQ come from the germline V gene (reference sequence). V lost 6 bases and J lost 9; bases outside the gene matches: 8. The CDR3 covers 14 residues. This CDR3 reads CASRRTGETSPLHF. CDR3 DNA sequence: TGTGCCAGCAGACGAACAGGGGAGACTTCACCCCTCCACTTT.

This chain uses TRBV9 with TRBJ1-1; 9 nucleotides match TRBD1. CDR1 SGDLS and CDR2 YYNGEE come from the germline V gene. The CDR3 runs 14 residues. V was clipped by 3 bases and J by 6 bases; unmatched bases: 6. Here the CDR3 reads CASSAPQGAPEAFF. For the CDR3, the DNA is TGTGCCAGCAGCGCACCACAGGGGGCCCCTGAAGCTTTCTTT.

This clonotype was recorded at least ten times. The chain joins TRBV15 to TRBJ1-3, with D possibly being TRBD1 (5 bases). There are 16 residues in the CDR3. Trimming shortened V by 0 bases and J by 0 bases, and 9 bases separated the two germline ends. Germline V gives CDR1 LNHNV, CDR2 YYDKDF (reference sequence). The CDR3 here is CATSRDAGTSGNTIYF. CDR3 DNA sequence: TGTGCCACCAGCAGAGATGCAGGGACCTCTGGAAACACCATATATTTT.